This T cell receptor beta chain emerged from a study of blood T cell repertoires in COVID-19. With 0 bases removed from V and 3 bases from J, the gap between germline ends came to 8 bases. This CDR3 has 14 amino acids. CDR1 is SGHRS and CDR2 is YFSETQ in the germline V gene. Generated by immunoSEQ multiplex PCR, the TCRdb table keeps only in-frame clones and is missing some. The sample contains about 280,000 clones, 85% of which appear only once. The chain links TRBV5-1 to TRBJ2-3, with D possibly matching TRBD2 (6 bases). The sample comprised peripheral blood. This TCR was sampled from a man over 45 with active or convalescent COVID-19. The CDR3 coding sequence is TGCGCCAGCAGCTTGGAGGCGGGGACAGATACGCAGTATTTT. It encodes CASSLEAGTDTQYF.